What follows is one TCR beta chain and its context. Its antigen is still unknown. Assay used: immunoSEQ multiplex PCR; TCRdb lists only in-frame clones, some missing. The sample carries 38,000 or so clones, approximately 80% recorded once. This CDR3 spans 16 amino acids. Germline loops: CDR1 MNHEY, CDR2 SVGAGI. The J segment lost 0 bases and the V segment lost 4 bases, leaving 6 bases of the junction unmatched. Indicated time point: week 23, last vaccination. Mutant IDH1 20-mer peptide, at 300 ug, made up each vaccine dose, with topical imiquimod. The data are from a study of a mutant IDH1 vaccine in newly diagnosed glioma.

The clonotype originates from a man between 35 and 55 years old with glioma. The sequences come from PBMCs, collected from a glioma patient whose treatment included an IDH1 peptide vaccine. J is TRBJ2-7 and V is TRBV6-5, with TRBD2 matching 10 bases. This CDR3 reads CASSSRLAGRSYEQYF. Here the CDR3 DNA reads TGTGCCAGCAGTTCCCGACTAGCGGGCCGCTCCTACGAGCAGTACTTC.